One sample yielded the 18 T cell receptor beta chains listed below, sequenced in a study of CD8+CD57+ T cells in acquired aplastic anemia. The study profiled TCR beta VDJ and CDR3 using genomic DNA as template. In TCRdb, the reads were re-called with MiXCR into one record per CDR3 protein. The repertoire has around 68,000 distinct CDR3 sequences, around half of them found once; the top ten carry around 8%. Sequencing input: sorted CD4+, CD8+, or CD8+CD57+ T cells (not recorded which) from PBMCs. All receptors come from a human donor in good health, serving as a control.

The V gene is TRBV2, the J gene TRBJ1-1; D remains ambiguous. The CDR3 spans 14 residues. Trimming stripped 8 bases from V and 5 bases from J, with 18 bases between. Germline assignment: CDR1 SNHLY and CDR2 FYNNEI. CDR3 region: CASVKGAEWTEAFF. The DNA of the CDR3 is TGTGCCAGCGTAAAGGGTGCGGAGTGGACTGAAGCTTTCTTT.

The chain has TRBV19 and TRBJ1-2; D is unclear. From germline, CDR1 is LNHDA and CDR2 SQIVND (reference sequence). CDR3 length: 13 residues. Deletions cut 3 bases from V and 4 bases from J, with 9 bases between. CDR3 sequence reads: CASSMQPPYGYTF. CDR3 bases: TGTGCCAGTAGTATGCAGCCTCCCTATGGCTACACCTTC.

A note on this clonotype: A much larger clone differs by one base, so this may be a read error. This rearrangement joins TRBV27 to TRBJ2-1; tentative D call: TRBD1 (6 bases). The CDR3 spans 14 residues. CDR1 and CDR2 from the germline V gene are MNHEY and SMNVEV (reference sequence). CDR3 sequence: CVSSLLGTQNEQFF. CDR3 coding DNA: TGTGTCAGCAGTTTATTAGGGACACAAAATGAGCAGTTCTTC.

The chain employs TRBV7-3 and TRBJ1-3, with D perhaps TRBD1 (5 bases). V dropped 5 bases and J dropped 0 bases, with 8 bases sitting between them. Germline CDR1 and CDR2: SGHTA and FQGTGA. The CDR3 sequence is 14 residues long. CDR3 bases: TGTGCCAGCAGCCCAGACAGCTCTGGAAACACCATATATTTT. Its protein is CASSPDSSGNTIYF. Combining the CDR3 with reference TRBV7-3 and TRBJ1-3 gives the whole variable domain GAGVSQTPSNKVTEKGKYVELRCDPISGHTALYWYRQSLGQGPEFLIYFQGTGAADDSGLPNDRFFAVRPEGSVSTLKIQRTERGDSAVYLCASSPDSSGNTIYFGEGSWLTVV.

V is TRBV4-1 and J is TRBJ2-7; D is possibly TRBD1 (6 bases). There are 17 residues in the CDR3. The germline V gene has CDR1 MGHRA and CDR2 YSYEKL. Trimming took off 1 base at V and 5 bases at J, with 21 bases between the two ends. The CDR3 nucleotides read TGCGCCAGCAGCCAAGTCGGACACAGGGAAGAACGGAACGAGCAGTACTTC. Protein: CASSQVGHREERNEQYF.

This chain uses TRBV6-1 with TRBJ2-7, with TRBD1 matching over 7 bases. The CDR3 runs to 15 residues. CDR1 MNHNS and CDR2 SASEGT come from the germline V gene. The J segment lost 3 bases and the V segment lost 0 bases, leaving 5 bases of the junction unmatched. The CDR3 is CASSEALSGGYEQYF. The CDR3 coding sequence is TGTGCCAGCAGTGAAGCGCTTTCAGGGGGCTACGAGCAGTACTTC.

This clonotype has at least ten counts. This chain connects TRBV11-2 to TRBJ2-1; TRBD2 is a possible D gene (6 bases). V lost 2 bases, J lost 2 bases, and 13 bases lay in between. The germline CDR1 and CDR2 sequences are SGHAT and FQNNGV. The CDR3 has 16 amino acids. Here the CDR3 reads CASSLSGPNPYNEQFF. For the CDR3, the DNA is TGTGCCAGCAGCTTAAGCGGGCCCAATCCCTACAATGAGCAGTTCTTC.

In this sample, this clonotype turned up many times. This chain's CDR3 is CASSTQTTGSMSEAFF. The CDR3 nucleotides are TGTGCCAGCAGCACGCAGACCACAGGGTCTATGTCTGAAGCTTTCTTT. This sequence joins TRBV3-1 and TRBJ1-1, with D possibly being TRBD1 (6 bases). V was cut by 5 bases and J by 6 bases, with 22 bases left in between. The CDR3 runs 16 residues. CDR1 is LGHDT and CDR2 is YNNKEL in the germline V gene (reference sequence).

The chain joins TRBV11-2 to TRBJ1-2; tentative D call: TRBD1 (6 bases). Trimming removed 5 bases from V and 4 bases from J, with 17 bases in between. Germline V gene data show CDR1 as SGHAT and CDR2 as FQNNGV. This CDR3 region has 15 residues. The CDR3 nucleotides read TGTGCCAGCAGCCCGGACAGTCTATTAGGCTATGGCTACACCTTC. Amino acids: CASSPDSLLGYGYTF.

This chain links TRBV7-2 with TRBJ2-7; 9 bases match TRBD1. This CDR3 contains 13 residues. Germline loops: CDR1 SGHTA, CDR2 FQGNSA. Unmatched junction bases numbered 3, after V lost 6 bases and J lost 3 bases. In nucleotides, the CDR3 is TGTGCCAGCAGGACAGGGGGGATCTACGAGCAGTACTTC. Encoded protein: CASRTGGIYEQYF.

V usage is TRBV24-1 and J usage is TRBJ1-1, with 8 bases lining up with TRBD1. The CDR3 consists of 17 residues. With V trimmed by 2 bases and J by 5 bases, 12 bases remained unmatched. In germline, CDR1 is KGHDR, CDR2 SFDVKD. CDR3 DNA sequence: TGTGCCACCAGTGATTCGGACAGGGATGAACAGGAGACTGAAGCTTTCTTT. Translating gives CATSDSDRDEQETEAFF.

This clonotype was counted a single time. The chain employs TRBV7-3 and TRBJ2-7; TRBD2 agrees at 14 bases. CDR3 length: 16 amino acids. Germline assignment: CDR1 SGHTA and CDR2 FQGTGA. The junction had 4 bases not matched to a gene; V was cut back by 4 bases and J by 2 bases. This CDR3 is CASSSRTSGRTYEQYV. The DNA of the CDR3 is TGTGCCAGCAGCTCCCGGACTAGCGGGAGGACCTACGAGCAGTACGTC.

The V and J genes are TRBV14 and TRBJ2-6; D possibly corresponds to TRBD1 (5 bases). Trimming cost V 6 bases and J 2 bases, with 8 bases left between them. There are 14 residues in the CDR3. Germline V gives CDR1 SGHDN, CDR2 FVKESK. CDR3 coding DNA: TGTGCCAGCAGTATAGGGGCTGGGGCCAACGTCCTGACTTTC. Translation: CASSIGAGANVLTF.

The V call is TRBV4-2, the J call TRBJ1-1, with D perhaps TRBD1 (6 bases). With 5 bases removed from V and 1 base from J, the gap between germline ends came to 17 bases. Germline V gene sequence: CDR1 LGHNA, CDR2 YNFKEQ. The CDR3 consists of 16 residues. DNA for the CDR3: TGTGCCAGCAGCTCTCCACGGGGGCAGGGGAACACTGAAGCTTTCTTT. As protein: CASSSPRGQGNTEAFF.

This clonotype was seen ten or more times. The gene calls are TRBV4-1 and TRBJ2-5; possible D gene TRBD2, 5 bases. V lost 1 base to trimming and J lost 0 bases, with 9 bases between them. Germline-derived CDR1 and CDR2 are MGHRA and YSYEKL. This CDR3 contains 15 residues. The CDR3 reads CASSQGRGNQETQYF. The CDR3 coding sequence is TGCGCCAGCAGCCAAGGTCGGGGTAACCAAGAGACCCAGTACTTC.

The chain combines TRBV6-4 with TRBJ1-2, with D maybe TRBD1 (5 bases). The germline V and J ends were trimmed by 0 bases and 5 bases, with 13 bases remaining between them. Germline V lookup: CDR1 MRHNA, CDR2 SNTAGT. The CDR3 loop spans 15 amino acids. The CDR3 loop reads CASSDSGQGKYGYTF. DNA of the CDR3: TGTGCCAGCAGTGACTCAGGGCAGGGCAAGTATGGCTACACCTTC.

The chain employs TRBV19 and TRBJ2-7; TRBD1 agrees at 9 bases. From germline, CDR1 is LNHDA and CDR2 SQIVND (reference sequence). CDR3 length: 14 amino acids. With V trimmed by 0 bases and J by 5 bases, 2 bases remained unmatched. As DNA, the CDR3 is TGTGCCAGTAGTATAGATCGGACAGGGGACGAGCAGTACTTC. Its protein is CASSIDRTGDEQYF.

J is TRBJ2-1 and V is TRBV11-1; TRBD2 aligns across 10 bases. Germline CDR1 reads SGHAT; CDR2 reads FQDESV (reference sequence). The junction had 13 bases not matched to a gene; V was cut back by 0 bases and J by 2 bases. The CDR3 runs to 20 residues. CDR3 loop: CASSLATSGAPGATYNEQFF. In nucleotides, the CDR3 is TGTGCCAGCAGCTTAGCTACTAGCGGGGCCCCTGGGGCTACCTACAATGAGCAGTTCTTC. Filled out from reference TRBV11-1 and TRBJ2-1, the complete variable domain reads EAEVAQSPRYKITEKSQAVAFWCDPISGHATLYWYRQILGQGPELLVQFQDESVVDDSQLPKDRFSAERLKGVDSTLKIQPAELGDSAMYLCASSLATSGAPGATYNEQFFGPGTRLTVL.